The sample holds a few counts of the clone carrying this TCR beta chain. The sample belongs to a study of shared clonotypes between healthy human individuals. TCRdb keeps only in-frame clones here, not all; method: immunoSEQ multiplex PCR. The data contain 550,000 to 600,000 clones, 70% to 80% of them singletons. CDR1 and CDR2 from the germline V gene are LNHNV and YYDKDF (reference sequence). Trimming shortened V by 5 bases and J by 15 bases, and 17 bases separated the two germline ends. The CDR3 is 12 residues long. Sample: PBMCs. The chain couples TRBV15 to TRBJ2-1; D may be TRBD2 (6 bases). This receptor was taken from a woman in her thirties or forties in good health. Some clones in this sample may be carry-over from other donors' samples. Here the CDR3 reads CATSRGSGLLFF. Written as DNA, the CDR3 is TGTGCCACCAGCCGAGGATCAGGACTACTGTTCTTC.